This TCR beta chain emerged from a study of cytomegalovirus exposure and HLA in healthy donors. Study in general: Researchers previously reported finding fewer than 140 million unique TCR beta sequences from around 200 million T cells.

A word on this clone: What it recognizes is unknown.

Study-wide results and limits: What TCR beta sequences reportedly achieved was accurate prediction of HLA-A and HLA-B alleles in most subjects. A later analysis found TCR association rates differed by HLA locus, highest for DRB1 and lowest for HLA-C.

The PCR ran on 60 Vbeta and 13 Jbeta primers. The table came from immunoSEQ multiplex PCR; TCRdb's copy has only in-frame clones and leaves some out. The repertoire consists of about 130,000 clones, with about 74% occurring once and the leading ten covering 6% to 8%. Germline V gene sequence: CDR1 SGHVS, CDR2 FQNEAQ. This CDR3 has 14 residues. Trimming pared 5 bases from V and 3 bases from J, leaving 11 bases between. What was sequenced was PBMCs. This sequence originates from a man aged 35 to 55 in good health and CMV-seropositive. V is TRBV7-8 and J is TRBJ2-1; possible D gene TRBD2, 5 bases. As DNA, the CDR3 is TGTGCCAGCAGCACATCCGGGGTCTACAATGAGCAGTTCTTC. It is translated as CASSTSGVYNEQFF.